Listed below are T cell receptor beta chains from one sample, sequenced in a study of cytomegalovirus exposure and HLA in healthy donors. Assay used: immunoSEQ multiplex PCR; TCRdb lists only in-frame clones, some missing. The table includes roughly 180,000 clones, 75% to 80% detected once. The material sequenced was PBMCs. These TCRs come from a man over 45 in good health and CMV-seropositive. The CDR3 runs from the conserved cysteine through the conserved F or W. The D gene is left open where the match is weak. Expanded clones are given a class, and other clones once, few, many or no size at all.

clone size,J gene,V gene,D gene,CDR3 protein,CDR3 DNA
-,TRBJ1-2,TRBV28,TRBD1,CASRLTGGYGYTF,TGTGCCAGCAGGCTTACAGGGGGCTATGGCTACACCTTC
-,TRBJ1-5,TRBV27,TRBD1,CASSFTAGQINQPQHF,TGTGCCAGCAGTTTCACCGCGGGACAGATCAATCAGCCCCAGCATTTT
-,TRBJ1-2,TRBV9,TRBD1,CASSGDSRRGHGYTF,TGTGCCAGCAGCGGGGACAGTCGAAGGGGACATGGCTACACCTTC
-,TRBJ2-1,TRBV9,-,CASSVQYNEQFF,TGTGCCAGCAGCGTCCAGTACAATGAGCAGTTCTTC
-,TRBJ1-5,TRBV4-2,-,CASSQDRGSNQPQHF,TGTGCCAGCAGCCAAGATAGGGGCAGCAATCAGCCCCAGCATTTT
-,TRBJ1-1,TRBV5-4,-,CASSWKTGNTEAFF,TGTGCCAGCAGCTGGAAGACAGGAAACACTGAAGCTTTCTTT
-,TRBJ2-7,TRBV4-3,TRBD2,CASSQDIGGGTYEQYF,TGCGCCAGCAGCCAAGATATCGGGGGGGGGACCTACGAGCAGTACTTC
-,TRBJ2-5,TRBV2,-,CASSDLARETQYF,TGTGCCAGCAGCGACCTAGCGCGAGAGACCCAGTACTTC
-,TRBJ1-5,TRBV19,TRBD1,CASSIRAGGQPQHF,TGTGCCAGTAGTATTAGGGCAGGGGGCCAGCCCCAGCATTTT
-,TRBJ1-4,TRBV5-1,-,CASSSRSQAEKLFF,TGCGCCAGCAGCTCCAGGTCTCAGGCTGAAAAACTGTTTTTT
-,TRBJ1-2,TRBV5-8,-,CASSLQENYGYTF,TGTGCCAGCAGCTTGCAGGAAAACTATGGCTACACCTTC
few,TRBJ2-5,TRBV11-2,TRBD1,CASSHRDRGVETQYF,TGTGCCAGCAGCCACCGGGACAGGGGTGTCGAGACCCAGTACTTC
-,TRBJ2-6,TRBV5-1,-,CASSLAGKISGANVLTF,TGCGCCAGCAGCTTGGCCGGGAAGATCTCTGGGGCCAACGTCCTGACTTTC
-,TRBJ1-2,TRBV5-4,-,CASSFRLRGERYGYTF,TGTGCCAGCAGCTTTCGACTACGGGGAGAAAGGTATGGCTACACCTTC
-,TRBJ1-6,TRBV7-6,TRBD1,CASSIQGDYNSPLHF,TGTGCCAGCAGCATACAGGGGGACTATAATTCACCCCTCCACTTT
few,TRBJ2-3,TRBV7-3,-,CASSLNGGRGTDTQYF,TGTGCCAGCAGCCTAAACGGGGGTCGGGGCACAGATACGCAGTATTTT
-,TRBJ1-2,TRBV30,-,CAWSVRRHVYGYTF,TGTGCCTGGAGTGTACGTCGACACGTCTATGGCTACACCTTC
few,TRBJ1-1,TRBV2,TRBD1,CASMTGGLLNTEAFF,TGTGCCAGCATGACAGGGGGCCTGTTGAACACTGAAGCTTTCTTT
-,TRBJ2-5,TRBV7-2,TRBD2,CASSLAGGLQETQYF,TGTGCCAGCAGCTTAGCGGGGGGACTACAAGAGACCCAGTACTTC
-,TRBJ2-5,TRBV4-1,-,CASSQDWWRKETQYF,TGCGCCAGCAGCCAAGATTGGTGGAGGAAAGAGACCCAGTACTTC
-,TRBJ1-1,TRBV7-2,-,CASSPQGDEAFF,TGTGCCAGCAGCCCCCAGGGTGATGAAGCTTTCTTT
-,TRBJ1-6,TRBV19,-,CASSPAAPRRSPLHF,TGTGCCAGTAGTCCGGCCGCTCCCCGGAGGTCACCCCTCCACTTT
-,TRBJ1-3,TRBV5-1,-,CASSLDRVSGNTIYF,TGCGCCAGCAGCTTGGACAGGGTCTCTGGAAACACCATATATTTT